Shown below are 17 T cell receptor beta chains from a single sample sequenced in a study of shared clonotypes between healthy human individuals. The table came from immunoSEQ multiplex PCR; TCRdb's copy has only in-frame clones and leaves some out. The data hold approximately 2.3 million clones, with approximately 93% observed a single time. The specimen sequenced was naive CD4+ T cells from PBMCs. Described subset: CD45RA+ positively selected. These receptors all stem from a man in his late teens or twenties in good health. Some clones in this sample may be carry-over from other donors' samples.

The rearrangement uses TRBV7-2 and TRBJ1-1; no firm D call. Trimming shortened V by 2 bases and J by 8 bases, and 6 bases separated the two germline ends. From germline, CDR1 is SGHTA and CDR2 FQGNSA. This CDR3 comprises 11 residues. In DNA, the CDR3 is TGTGCCAGCAGCTTATTAGTGGAAGCTTTCTTT. Amino acid sequence: CASSLLVEAFF.

V and J are TRBV29-1 and TRBJ2-7; D is undetermined. The CDR3 spans 13 residues. Between the trimmed V and J ends, which lost 4 bases and 2 bases, there was a span of 12 bases. From germline, CDR1 is SQVTM and CDR2 ANQGSEA. The DNA of the CDR3 is TGCAGCGTTGTTACCAGGCGCGCCTACGAGCAGTACTTC. Amino acids: CSVVTRRAYEQYF.

V gene TRBV6-1 combines with J gene TRBJ1-5; TRBD1 might be the D (5 bases). Germline assignment: CDR1 MNHNS and CDR2 SASEGT. With 8 bases removed from V and 4 bases from J, the gap between germline ends came to 18 bases. This CDR3 is 15 amino acids long. The CDR3 DNA reads as TGTGCCAGCGGGTTCTCGGGACTAGGGAATCAGCCCCAGCATTTT. This sequence encodes CASGFSGLGNQPQHF.

The V and J genes are TRBV5-1 and TRBJ1-1; the D gene is possibly TRBD1 (5 bases). V lost 4 bases, J lost 7 bases, and 20 bases lay in between. This CDR3 contains 15 residues. Germline V gives CDR1 SGHRS, CDR2 YFSETQ. CDR3 in amino acids: CASSQDKRGSGEAFF. The CDR3 DNA is TGCGCCAGCAGCCAGGACAAGAGAGGATCGGGTGAAGCTTTCTTT.

The chain couples TRBV9 to TRBJ2-3, with no clear D. CDR3 size: 12 residues. Trimming cost V 4 bases and J 7 bases, with 10 bases left between them. CDR1 is SGDLS and CDR2 is YYNGEE in the germline V gene. The CDR3 here is CASSPDQNTQYF. The CDR3 DNA sequence: TGTGCCAGCAGCCCAGACCAAAATACGCAGTATTTT.

The chain links TRBV6-6 to TRBJ1-3, with D unresolved. From germline, CDR1 is MNHNY and CDR2 SVGAGI (reference sequence). CDR3 size: 12 residues. The CDR3 spells CACGNSGNTIYF. The CDR3 region has the DNA TGTGCTTGTGGGAACTCTGGAAACACCATATATTTT.

This chain uses TRBV29-1 with TRBJ2-7; D possibly uses TRBD1 or TRBD2 (5 bases each). This CDR3 spans 11 amino acids. Germline values: CDR1 SQVTM, CDR2 ANQGSEA. The CDR3 DNA reads TGCGGAGTGGGGGACTCCTACGAGCAGTACTTC. This sequence encodes CGVGDSYEQYF.

This chain joins TRBV18 and TRBJ2-2, with 7 bases aligning to TRBD1. Germline V gene sequence: CDR1 KGHSH, CDR2 LQKENI. Unmatched junction bases numbered 9, after V lost 6 bases and J lost 2 bases. The CDR3 loop spans 16 amino acids. The CDR3 here is CASSGRTGDNTGELFF. The CDR3 DNA reads TGTGCCAGCTCGGGACGGACAGGAGACAACACCGGGGAGCTGTTTTTT.

The CDR3 is CASRPGLAGGGDTQYF. The CDR3 region has the DNA TGTGCCAGTAGACCCGGACTAGCGGGAGGAGGAGATACGCAGTATTTT. V usage is TRBV19 and J usage is TRBJ2-3; 14 nucleotides agree with TRBD2. V shed 6 bases, J shed 5 bases, and the junction held 7 bases outside the gene matches. CDR3 size: 16 residues. Germline V gives CDR1 LNHDA, CDR2 SQIVND (reference sequence).

The chain carries TRBV5-1 and TRBJ2-5; 11 nucleotides align to TRBD2. J was trimmed by 5 bases and V by 2 bases; bases with no gene match: 8. Germline CDR1 SGHRS, CDR2 YFSETQ. This CDR3 is built from 16 residues. CDR3 in amino acids: CASSLSSGRPGETQYF. DNA for the CDR3: TGCGCCAGCAGCTTATCTAGCGGGAGGCCAGGGGAGACCCAGTACTTC.

With respect to this clone: The same CDR3 is also encoded by other DNA sequences in this sample. The genes are TRBV5-1 and TRBJ2-5; the D is unclear. Germline CDR1 SGHRS, CDR2 YFSETQ. The germline V and J ends were trimmed by 0 bases and 3 bases, with 6 bases remaining between them. The CDR3 sequence is 13 residues long. The CDR3 protein is CASSLEAEETQYF. CDR3 nucleotide sequence: TGCGCCAGCAGCTTGGAGGCTGAAGAGACCCAGTACTTC. The full variable domain, completed using reference TRBV5-1 and TRBJ2-5, is KAGVTQTPRYLIKTRGQQVTLSCSPISGHRSVSWYQQTPGQGLQFLFEYFSETQRNKGNFPGRFSGRQFSNSRSEMNVSTLELGDSALYLCASSLEAEETQYFGPGTRLLVL.

With respect to this clone: Other nucleotide sequences from this sample produce the same CDR3. V gene TRBV27 combines with J gene TRBJ2-5, with D possibly called TRBD1 or TRBD2 (5 bases each). The V and J ends lost 3 bases and 5 bases respectively, with 10 bases between them. This CDR3 comprises 13 residues. Germline assignment: CDR1 MNHEY and CDR2 SMNVEV (reference sequence). For the CDR3, the DNA is TGTGCCAGCAGTTTTCGGGGACGCGAGACCCAGTACTTC. Translating it yields CASSFRGRETQYF.

With regard to this clone: Other DNA sequences in this specimen translate into the identical CDR3. The chain combines TRBV9 with TRBJ2-1; TRBD2 agrees at 8 bases. Germline V CDR1 and CDR2: SGDLS, YYNGEE. Germline trimming cut 0 bases from V and 3 bases from J; bases unmatched to any gene: 2. CDR3 length: 15 amino acids. This CDR3 reads CASSVVTSGYNEQFF. CDR3 nucleotide sequence: TGTGCCAGCAGCGTAGTAACTAGCGGCTACAATGAGCAGTTCTTC. The full variable domain, completed using reference TRBV9 and TRBJ2-1, is DSGVTQTPKHLITATGQRVTLRCSPRSGDLSVYWYQQSLDQGLQFLIQYYNGEERAKGNILERFSAQQFPDLHSELNLSSLELGDSALYFCASSVVTSGYNEQFFGPGTRLTVL.

To note about this clone: The same CDR3 is also encoded by other DNA sequences in this sample. V usage is TRBV5-4 and J usage is TRBJ1-1, with unresolved D. Germline loops: CDR1 SGHNT, CDR2 YYREEE (reference sequence). This CDR3 comprises 13 residues. V was cut by 1 base and J by 1 base, with 5 bases left in between. The CDR3 region is CASSLYQNTEAFF. The CDR3 region has the DNA TGTGCCAGCAGCTTGTACCAGAACACTGAAGCTTTCTTT.

The V gene is TRBV4-3, the J gene TRBJ1-6; D call uncertain. Germline V gene data show CDR1 as LGHNA and CDR2 as YSLEER. V was pared by 4 bases and J by 8 bases, with 9 bases between. The length of the CDR3 is 13 residues. CDR3 coding DNA: TGCGCCAGCAGCCGCGGTCGGGATTCACCCCTCCACTTT. Translated, it gives CASSRGRDSPLHF.

A word on this clone: Other DNA sequences in the same sample also yield this CDR3. The CDR3 spells CASSLAGNGNTIYF. The CDR3 DNA reads TGCGCCAGCAGCCTAGCGGGAAATGGAAACACCATATATTTT. The chain joins TRBV5-1 to TRBJ1-3, with unresolved D. There are 14 residues in the CDR3. Germline CDR1 reads SGHRS; CDR2 reads YFSETQ. V was cut by 4 bases and J by 3 bases, with 11 bases left in between.

The chain links TRBV9 to TRBJ1-6; D remains ambiguous. V gave up 2 bases and J gave up 4 bases, with 10 bases separating them. From germline, CDR1 is SGDLS and CDR2 YYNGEE. The CDR3 is made up of 15 amino acids. CDR3 region: CASSVLHPYNSPLHF. The DNA of the CDR3 is TGTGCCAGCAGCGTCCTTCACCCTTATAATTCACCCCTCCACTTT.